The T cell receptor beta chain under discussion was sequenced for a study of blood T cell repertoires in COVID-19. Original handling: Reference gene primer amplification in the assay estimated nucleated cell counts. Sequenced by immunoSEQ multiplex PCR; TCRdb stores in-frame clones only, minus some. V, J and clone size are those of that table, while D and trimming were read from the DNA. The table lists 120,000 to 150,000 clones, about 89% of them singletons. With 6 bases removed from V and 3 bases from J, the gap between germline ends came to 9 bases. The germline V gene has CDR1 KGHSH and CDR2 LQKENI. CDR3 size: 14 residues.

The source material was peripheral blood. The rearrangement joins TRBV18 to TRBJ1-6; D is undetermined. The source is a man aged 80 or over with acute or convalescent COVID-19. The DNA of the CDR3 is TGTGCCAGCTCCCGGGAGTTCTATAATTCACCCCTCCACTTT. It specifies CASSREFYNSPLHF.